The clone carrying this T cell receptor beta chain was recorded at least ten times. What it binds is unknown. In making TCR cDNA, 5'RACE template switching added a universal primer site and UMIs to it. TCRdb re-called the 5' RACE reads with MiXCR, one entry per CDR3 protein. The sample shows fewer than 350,000 distinct CDR3 sequences, around 4.5% of them seen only once. The CDR3 length is 13 residues. CDR1 MNHEY and CDR2 SMNVEV come from the germline V gene (reference sequence). Trimming removed 3 bases from V and 5 bases from J, with 7 bases in between. This sample was taken from a study of T cells after yellow fever vaccination. Study results and caveats: Most clones from primary vaccination resurfaced after the booster (approximately 95% CD4, over 75% CD8).

The chain couples TRBV27 to TRBJ2-2; D remains ambiguous. The sequenced sample was PBMCs, obtained 15 days after the yellow fever booster vaccination. This sequence originates from a man younger than 30 who received the YFV17D yellow fever vaccine. The CDR3 DNA sequence: TGTGCCAGCAGTTTGAGTAGTACCGGGGAGCTGTTTTTT. Translating gives CASSLSSTGELFF.